This T cell receptor beta chain was captured by sequencing in a study of identical twins' blood T cells. Study context: About 50 million reads came from 12 libraries, six alpha, six beta.

TCRdb analysed the 5' RACE reads with MiXCR anew, one entry per CDR3 protein. The sample comprises 350,000 to 400,000 distinct CDR3 sequences, roughly 31% of which are singletons, and 5.5% to 7% rests with the top ten. Germline-derived CDR1 and CDR2 are DFQATT and SNEGSKA (reference sequence). The J segment lost 5 bases and the V segment lost 7 bases, leaving 6 bases of the junction unmatched. This CDR3 is built from 12 residues. In this sample, this clonotype turned up a few times. This sequence was found in a woman aged 18-55 years in good health. V gene TRBV20-1 combines with J gene TRBJ1-1, with 8 positions matching TRBD1. The sequencing sample was made of PBMCs. The CDR3 nucleotides read TGCAGTGTTCGTACAGGGGGTACTGAAGCTTTCTTT. It translates to CSVRTGGTEAFF.